The 8 T cell receptor beta chains below all came from one sample that was sequenced in a study of blood T cell repertoires in COVID-19. Produced via immunoSEQ multiplex PCR; TCRdb's table is partial and in-frame only. The top ten clones hold approximately 9.1% of a sample with 70,000 to 85,000 clones, under 95% of them seen once. Source material: peripheral blood. These receptors all come from a human donor in a cohort sampled during active COVID-19.

This chain links TRBV6-5 with TRBJ2-2; D is unclear. Germline CDR1 is MNHEY and CDR2 is SVGAGI. The CDR3 has 14 amino acids. V dropped 8 bases and J dropped 4 bases, with 14 bases sitting between them. The DNA of the CDR3 is TGTGCCAGCTCCCGGGTCCCCTCCACCGGGGAGCTGTTTTTT. Its protein is CASSRVPSTGELFF.

V gene TRBV11-1 combines with J gene TRBJ2-2, with D unclear. The CDR3 totals 12 residues. V lost 5 bases, J lost 2 bases, and 3 bases lay in between. Germline lookup yields CDR1 SGHAT and CDR2 FQDESV (reference sequence). The CDR3 protein is CASSLNTGELFF. CDR3 coding DNA: TGTGCCAGCAGCCTAAACACCGGGGAGCTGTTTTTT.

The V call is TRBV30, the J call TRBJ2-1, with D maybe TRBD1 (7 bases). Germline assignment: CDR1 GTSNPN and CDR2 SVGIG (reference sequence). Between the trimmed V and J ends, which lost 0 bases and 10 bases, there was a span of 13 bases. This CDR3 is 13 amino acids long. CDR3 residues: CAWSVGGGEEQFF. In DNA form, the CDR3 reads TGTGCCTGGAGTGTAGGGGGCGGGGAGGAGCAGTTCTTC.

This rearrangement joins TRBV6-6 to TRBJ1-5; TRBD1 is a possible D gene (6 bases). Germline CDR1 MNHNY, CDR2 SVGAGI (reference sequence). The CDR3 runs to 15 residues. The V end lost 6 bases, the J end lost 0 bases, and 12 bases lay between the germline ends. CDR3 bases: TGTGCCAGCAGCCCCCGACAGGATAGCAATCAGCCCCAGCATTTT. Amino acid sequence: CASSPRQDSNQPQHF.

V and J are TRBV6-5 and TRBJ2-7; D gene uncertain. Trimming shortened V by 5 bases and J by 6 bases, and 11 bases separated the two germline ends. CDR1 MNHEY and CDR2 SVGAGI come from the germline V gene. The CDR3 covers 12 residues. Here the CDR3 reads CASSPSEFEQYF. The CDR3 coding sequence is TGTGCCAGCAGTCCGTCTGAGTTCGAGCAGTACTTC.

V gene TRBV27 combines with J gene TRBJ2-1; 7 nucleotides line up with TRBD2. The length of the CDR3 is 15 residues. Per the germline V gene, CDR1 is MNHEY and CDR2 is SMNVEV (reference sequence). Trimming at V came to 3 bases and at J to 7 bases, leaving 9 bases not matched to a gene. The chain's CDR3 is CASSLGGRTGNEQFF. The CDR3 nucleotides are TGTGCCAGCAGTTTGGGGGGGAGGACGGGAAATGAGCAGTTCTTC.

The V call is TRBV10-1, the J call TRBJ2-2; the D gene is possibly TRBD1 (7 bases). This CDR3 has 16 amino acids. Trimming stripped 6 bases from V and 4 bases from J, with 18 bases between. Per the germline V gene, CDR1 is WNHNN and CDR2 is SYGVQD (reference sequence). CDR3 residues: CASRGRGEVGTGELFF. The CDR3 DNA reads as TGCGCCAGCAGGGGCAGGGGGGAGGTCGGCACCGGGGAGCTGTTTTTT.

Notes on this clone: The junction differs from germline at one of its ends, possibly a read error. Different DNA sequences within this sample yield the same CDR3. The gene calls are TRBV3-1 (or the pseudogene TRBV3-2) and TRBJ2-5, with unresolved D. Germline loops: CDR1 LGHDT, CDR2 YNNKEL (reference sequence). The CDR3 has 15 residues. The CDR3: CASSQVAHPPETQYF. CDR3 bases: TGTGCCAGTAGCCAAGTGGCCCATCCCCCAGAGACCCAGTACTTC.